A single sample gave rise to the 32 T cell receptor beta chains below, sequenced in a study of blood T cell repertoires in COVID-19. The table came from immunoSEQ multiplex PCR; TCRdb's copy has only in-frame clones and leaves some out. The sample lists around 200,000 clones, 88% occurring once. What was sequenced was peripheral blood. The origin of the receptors is a man aged 18 to 29 with active or convalescent COVID-19.

This chain uses TRBV6-1 with TRBJ2-1, with 16 bases that match TRBD2. Looked up from germline, CDR1 is MNHNS and CDR2 is SASEGT. Trimming took 2 bases from V and 7 from J; bases not matched to a gene: 5. CDR3 length: 17 residues. CDR3 in amino acids: CASSETGTSGGGNEQFF. In nucleotides, the CDR3 is TGTGCCAGCAGTGAAACAGGGACTAGCGGGGGGGGGAATGAGCAGTTCTTC.

V is TRBV10-3 and J is TRBJ1-6; no clear D. The V end lost 4 bases, the J end lost 8 bases, and 6 bases lay between the germline ends. CDR3 length: 12 residues. Germline V gene sequence: CDR1 ENHRY, CDR2 SYGVKD. The CDR3 bases are TGTGCCATCAGTGGCGCGGATTCACCCCTCCACTTT. Its protein product is CAISGADSPLHF.

The rearrangement links TRBV6-5 to TRBJ2-1; no reliable D call. Germline V CDR1 and CDR2: MNHEY, SVGAGI. This CDR3 spans 13 amino acids. Trimming removed 2 bases at V and 7 bases at J, with 9 bases between. The CDR3 DNA is TGTGCCAGCAGTTACAGACCGCGGAATGAGCAGTTCTTC. Its protein product is CASSYRPRNEQFF.

The chain is built from TRBV27 and TRBJ1-5, with D perhaps matching TRBD1 (6 bases). V gave up 0 bases and J gave up 3 bases, with 15 bases separating them. The CDR3 runs to 17 residues. Germline CDR1 is MNHEY and CDR2 is SMNVEV (reference sequence). This CDR3 reads CASSLSGWGGPNQPQHF. The CDR3 coding sequence is TGTGCCAGCAGTTTATCAGGGTGGGGGGGGCCCAATCAGCCCCAGCATTTT.

The chain has TRBV11-3 and TRBJ2-1; 7 positions agree with TRBD2. The germline gives CDR1 SGHNT, CDR2 YENEEA. This CDR3 has 15 residues. The junction had 10 bases not matched to a gene; V was cut back by 4 bases and J by 7 bases. CDR3 sequence: CASSSRTSRVNEQFF. CDR3 DNA: TGTGCCAGCAGCTCCCGGACTAGTCGGGTAAATGAGCAGTTCTTC. The variable domain in full, with the rest retrieved from reference TRBV11-3 and TRBJ2-1, is EAGVVQSPRYKIIEKKQPVAFWCNPISGHNTLYWYLQNLGQGPELLIRYENEEAVDDSQLPKDRFSAERLKGVDSTLKIQPAELGDSAVYLCASSSRTSRVNEQFFGPGTRLTVL.

The rearrangement uses TRBV11-2 and TRBJ2-3; 10 bases map to TRBD2. The CDR3 runs to 18 residues. CDR1 is SGHAT, CDR2 FQNNGV, per germline. V lost 1 base and J lost 0; bases outside the gene matches: 7. In DNA, the CDR3 is TGTGCCAGCAGCTTAGTTCCTAGCGGGGGAGCCAGCACAGATACGCAGTATTTT. Encoded protein: CASSLVPSGGASTDTQYF.

The gene calls are TRBV14 and TRBJ2-2; TRBD1 is a possible D gene (6 bases). In germline, CDR1 is SGHDN, CDR2 FVKESK. The V gene lost 5 bases and the J gene lost 3 bases, with 10 bases spanning the gap. The CDR3 is 14 residues long. DNA for the CDR3: TGTGCCAGCAGCGAGGGACAACACACCGGGGAGCTGTTTTTT. Its protein product is CASSEGQHTGELFF.

The rearrangement joins TRBV5-4 to TRBJ2-3; 8 bases are shared with TRBD2. Losses at the gene ends were 0 bases for V and 2 bases for J; bases not matched to a gene: 11. Looked up from germline, CDR1 is SGHNT and CDR2 is YYREEE (reference sequence). The length of the CDR3 is 18 residues. The CDR3 sequence: CASSLDGRALPATDTQYF. CDR3 sequence (DNA): TGTGCCAGCAGCTTGGACGGGAGGGCCTTGCCCGCCACAGATACGCAGTATTTT. The full variable domain, in which reference TRBV5-4 and TRBJ2-3 provide the parts outside the CDR3, is ETGVTQSPTHLIKTRGQQVTLRCSSQSGHNTVSWYQQALGQGPQFIFQYYREEENGRGNFPPRFSGLQFPNYSSELNVNALELDDSALYLCASSLDGRALPATDTQYFGPGTRLTVL.

The chain employs TRBV5-1 and TRBJ2-7; 7 bases are a match to TRBD1. This CDR3 is built from 14 residues. The ends lost 2 bases at V and 0 bases at J; junction bases unmatched: 2. The germline V gene has CDR1 SGHRS and CDR2 YFSETQ. CDR3 nucleotide sequence: TGCGCCAGCAGCTTAGGGGACAGCTCCTACGAGCAGTACTTC. Translation: CASSLGDSSYEQYF.

This sequence joins TRBV25-1 and TRBJ2-7, with TRBD1 matching 10 bases. Per the germline V gene, CDR1 is MGHDK and CDR2 is SYGVNS. V was clipped by 5 bases and J by 2 bases; unmatched bases: 6. This CDR3 comprises 15 residues. CDR3 DNA: TGTGCCAGCAGTAAAGGGACAGGGGCACCCTACGAGCAGTACTTC. Amino acids: CASSKGTGAPYEQYF.

V gene TRBV27 combines with J gene TRBJ2-3; D gene ambiguous. Germline V gene lookup returns CDR1 MNHEY and CDR2 SMNVEV (reference sequence). V gave up 4 bases and J gave up 2 bases, with 13 bases separating them. The CDR3 loop spans 15 amino acids. The chain's CDR3 is CASSSRGVYTDTQYF. The CDR3 DNA follows: TGTGCCAGCAGTTCTCGCGGAGTCTACACAGATACGCAGTATTTT.

This chain connects TRBV9 to TRBJ2-2; 10 bases fit TRBD1. The CDR3 is 16 residues long. From germline, CDR1 is SGDLS and CDR2 YYNGEE. Trimming took 0 bases from V and 7 from J; bases not matched to a gene: 6. CDR3 protein: CASSVAPGQGVGELFF. The DNA of the CDR3 is TGTGCCAGCAGCGTAGCACCCGGACAGGGGGTCGGGGAGCTGTTTTTT.

The chain combines TRBV7-3 with TRBJ2-5; 9 bases align to TRBD1. From germline, CDR1 is SGHTA and CDR2 FQGTGA. The CDR3 contains 14 residues. The V and J ends lost 5 bases and 4 bases, in that order; junction bases with no gene match: 5. The CDR3 here is CASSAGQGRETQYF. The CDR3 DNA is TGTGCCAGCAGCGCAGGACAGGGGCGAGAGACCCAGTACTTC.

This sequence joins TRBV3-1 (or the pseudogene TRBV3-2) and TRBJ2-7; tentatively, D is TRBD2 (5 bases). Germline loops: CDR1 LGHDT, CDR2 YNNKEL (reference sequence). V was cut by 1 base and J by 2 bases, with 12 bases left in between. The CDR3 is 15 amino acids. The CDR3 sequence is CASSQGLGSPYEQYF. CDR3 nucleotide sequence: TGTGCCAGCAGCCAAGGTCTAGGGAGCCCCTACGAGCAGTACTTC.

The chain joins TRBV5-4 to TRBJ2-5; possible D gene TRBD1, 6 bases. V was cut by 5 bases and J by 1 base, with 15 bases left in between. CDR1 is SGHNT, CDR2 YYREEE, per germline (reference sequence). This CDR3 is 15 amino acids long. The CDR3 nucleotides are TGTGCCAGCAGGGCATCCACAGGGATCCAAGAGACCCAGTACTTC. This translates into CASRASTGIQETQYF. The full variable domain, with the rest looked up from reference TRBV5-4 and TRBJ2-5, is ETGVTQSPTHLIKTRGQQVTLRCSSQSGHNTVSWYQQALGQGPQFIFQYYREEENGRGNFPPRFSGLQFPNYSSELNVNALELDDSALYLCASRASTGIQETQYFGPGTRLLVL.

The chain combines TRBV4-2 with TRBJ2-5; D is perhaps TRBD2 (7 bases). This CDR3 spans 18 amino acids. Germline V lookup: CDR1 LGHNA, CDR2 YNFKEQ. V lost 1 base and J lost 2, with 20 bases in between. CDR3 amino acids: CASSQGGRASGGQETQYF. The CDR3 DNA is TGTGCCAGCAGCCAAGGGGGGCGGGCTAGCGGAGGTCAAGAGACCCAGTACTTC.

This clone showed up just once. This chain uses TRBV5-1 with TRBJ2-3, with no clear D. V shed 4 bases and J shed 1 base, with 10 bases lying between them. The CDR3 sequence is 14 residues long. Germline values: CDR1 SGHRS, CDR2 YFSETQ. The CDR3 loop reads CASSPAARTDTQYF. The CDR3 DNA reads TGCGCCAGCAGCCCCGCAGCGCGCACAGATACGCAGTATTTT.

The rearrangement uses TRBV18 and TRBJ2-5; D remains unclear. Germline CDR1 is KGHSH and CDR2 is LQKENI. The V and J ends lost 4 bases and 5 bases respectively, with 11 bases between them. The CDR3 sequence is 13 residues long. In DNA form, the CDR3 reads TGTGCCAGCTCACAACGCCTTCAGGAGACCCAGTACTTC. Amino acid sequence: CASSQRLQETQYF.

The chain recombines TRBV7-9 with TRBJ1-5; D unclear. Germline lookup yields CDR1 SEHNR and CDR2 FQNEAQ (reference sequence). This CDR3 is 16 amino acids long. V was trimmed by 2 bases and J by 0 bases, leaving 11 bases between them. CDR3 bases: TGTGCCAGCAGCTTATGGGCCTACGGTAGCAATCAGCCCCAGCATTTT. It codes for CASSLWAYGSNQPQHF.

The chain recombines TRBV7-9 with TRBJ2-1; TRBD2 matches 13 bases. Looked up from germline, CDR1 is SEHNR and CDR2 is FQNEAQ (reference sequence). V lost 5 bases, J lost 7 bases, and 11 bases stayed unmatched. CDR3 length: 17 residues. The CDR3 region has the DNA TGTGCCAGCAGCCCCAGGCGACTAGCGGGAGGCTATAATGAGCAGTTCTTC. It is translated as CASSPRRLAGGYNEQFF.

The chain joins TRBV6-5 to TRBJ1-2; possibly TRBD1 for D (5 bases). Germline V gene sequence: CDR1 MNHEY, CDR2 SVGAGI. The CDR3 loop spans 15 amino acids. V was trimmed by 6 bases and J by 4 bases, leaving 18 bases between them. The chain's CDR3 is CASRLSGVKTYGYTF. The CDR3 nucleotides read TGTGCCAGCAGGCTATCGGGGGTAAAAACCTATGGCTACACCTTC.

The CDR3 DNA is TGTGCCAGCAGCGGGGGAGGGGCCTCCTACGAGCAGTACTTC. Translation: CASSGGGASYEQYF. This chain links TRBV5-6 with TRBJ2-7, with TRBD2 matching 7 bases. Germline V gene sequence: CDR1 SGHDT, CDR2 YYEEEE. The CDR3 consists of 14 residues. V dropped 4 bases and J dropped 0; count of bases not matched to a gene: 4.

V usage is TRBV7-2 and J usage is TRBJ2-5; TRBD2 matches at 10 bases. Losses at the gene ends were 6 bases for V and 5 bases for J; bases not matched to a gene: 9. Germline CDR1 SGHTA, CDR2 FQGNSA. There are 15 residues in the CDR3. Written as DNA, the CDR3 is TGTGCCAGCAGTCCACTAGCGGGGATGACTGAGACCCAGTACTTC. This encodes CASSPLAGMTETQYF.

This chain links TRBV6-5 with TRBJ1-1, with D possibly being TRBD1 (6 bases). Germline V gives CDR1 MNHEY, CDR2 SVGAGI. Trimming removed 2 bases at V and 0 bases at J, with 10 bases between. The CDR3 is made up of 15 amino acids. Written as DNA, the CDR3 is TGTGCCAGCAGTTACGGTACAGGGATGAACACTGAAGCTTTCTTT. Its translation: CASSYGTGMNTEAFF.

The chain has TRBV7-3 and TRBJ2-2; a weak D match, TRBD2 (6 bases). The CDR3 totals 16 residues. Trimming pared 7 bases from V and 0 bases from J, leaving 15 bases between. The germline CDR1 and CDR2 sequences are SGHTA and FQGTGA. CDR3 coding DNA: TGTGCCAGCATCCTACGGGACTCTCCGAACACCGGGGAGCTGTTTTTT. This encodes CASILRDSPNTGELFF. Using reference TRBV7-3 and TRBJ2-2 for the parts outside the CDR3, the full variable domain is GAGVSQTPSNKVTEKGKYVELRCDPISGHTALYWYRQSLGQGPEFLIYFQGTGAADDSGLPNDRFFAVRPEGSVSTLKIQRTERGDSAVYLCASILRDSPNTGELFFGEGSRLTVL.

This clone was recorded only once. The CDR3 region is CAWSAAGLAAAEFF. CDR3 sequence (DNA): TGTGCCTGGAGCGCCGCGGGACTAGCGGCCGCCGAGTTCTTC. The genes are TRBV30 and TRBJ2-1; 11 nucleotides align to TRBD2. The CDR3 is 14 amino acids. From germline, CDR1 is GTSNPN and CDR2 SVGIG (reference sequence). V trimming: 3 bases; J trimming: 14 bases; junction bases outside the gene matches: 12. The complete variable domain, with remaining parts taken from reference TRBV30 and TRBJ2-1, reads SQTIHQWPATLVQPVGSPLSLECTVEGTSNPNLYWYRQAAGRGLQLLFYSVGIGQISSEVPQNLSASRPQDRQFILSSKKLLLSDSGFYLCAWSAAGLAAAEFFGPGTRLTVL.

CDR3 in DNA: TGTGCCGCGGGACGGTTTAATTCACCCCTCCACTTT. It codes for CAAGRFNSPLHF. The chain recombines TRBV6-5 with TRBJ1-6; a weak D match, TRBD1 (5 bases). In germline, CDR1 is MNHEY, CDR2 SVGAGI. This CDR3 has 12 amino acids. The V end lost 11 bases, the J end lost 6 bases, and 11 bases lay between the germline ends.

The sample holds one count of this clone. A much larger clone lies a single base off, so this may be a read error. This chain links TRBV7-9 with TRBJ2-2; TRBD1 aligns across 10 bases. The CDR3 runs to 15 residues. With 4 bases clipped from V and 3 bases from J, the junction kept 2 bases outside the gene matches. Germline V gene data show CDR1 as SEHNR and CDR2 as FQNEAQ (reference sequence). The CDR3 is CASSYGTGDTGELFF. Here the CDR3 DNA reads TGTGCCAGCAGCTACGGGACAGGGGACACCGGGGAGCTGTTTTTT. Drawing the rest from reference TRBV7-9 and TRBJ2-2, the complete variable domain is DTGVSQNPRHKITKRGQNVTFRCDPISEHNRLYWYRQTLGQGPEFLTYFQNEAQLEKSRLLSDRFSAERPKGSFSTLEIQRTEQGDSAMYLCASSYGTGDTGELFFGEGSRLTVL.

The chain joins TRBV19 to TRBJ2-5, with D maybe TRBD1 (5 bases). CDR1 is LNHDA and CDR2 is SQIVND in the germline V gene (reference sequence). There are 16 residues in the CDR3. Deletions cut 1 base from V and 2 bases from J, with 14 bases between. This CDR3 reads CASSIAAQGSQETQYF. CDR3 coding DNA: TGTGCCAGTAGTATAGCGGCCCAGGGCTCTCAAGAGACCCAGTACTTC. The entire variable domain, with the rest obtained from reference TRBV19 and TRBJ2-5, is as follows: DGGITQSPKYLFRKEGQNVTLSCEQNLNHDAMYWYRQDPGQGLRLIYYSQIVNDFQKGDIAEGYSVSREKKESFPLTVTSAQKNPTAFYLCASSIAAQGSQETQYFGPGTRLLVL.

CDR3 loop: CTNNKREVYEQYF. In DNA, the CDR3 is TGCACCAACAACAAGCGGGAGGTCTACGAGCAGTACTTC. This chain connects TRBV1 to TRBJ2-7; the table's TRBD2 call for D was not verified on the DNA. TRBV1 is a pseudogene segment. CDR3 length equals 13 residues.

The CDR3 protein is CASSLTTSASSYNEQFF. CDR3 sequence (DNA): TGTGCCAGCAGCCTTACCACTAGCGCAAGCTCCTACAATGAGCAGTTCTTC. The genes are TRBV7-9 and TRBJ2-1; TRBD2 matches 7 bases. J lost 0 bases, V lost 5 bases, and 10 bases had no gene match. The CDR3 has 17 amino acids. CDR1 and CDR2 (germline): SEHNR, FQNEAQ (reference sequence).

The rearrangement links TRBV30 to TRBJ2-7; D ambiguous. This CDR3 spans 12 amino acids. Germline CDR1 is GTSNPN and CDR2 is SVGIG (reference sequence). V was shortened by 2 bases and J by 6 bases, with 11 bases between the two germline ends. The CDR3 bases are TGTGCCTGGAGTAGGTCCGGCGGCGAGCAGTACTTC. Protein: CAWSRSGGEQYF.